Listed here are 27 T cell receptor beta chains from one sample, sequenced in a study of shared clonotypes between healthy human individuals. CD45RO-negative CD8 cells positively selected for CCR7 made up the naive population, which excluded terminally differentiated effector memory CD45RA+ cells. Clones were sequenced by immunoSEQ multiplex PCR, and TCRdb holds only the in-frame ones, with some missing. The table lists 2 million to 2.5 million clones, approximately 94% of them singletons. The specimen was naive CD8+ T cells sorted from blood. The receptor source for this set is a man aged 18 to 29 in good health.

The chain joins TRBV27 to TRBJ1-1; possible D gene TRBD1, 5 bases. From germline, CDR1 is MNHEY and CDR2 SMNVEV (reference sequence). The CDR3 sequence is 14 residues long. Trimming took 0 bases from V and 1 from J, leaving 6 bases between them. The CDR3 protein is CASSLSTENTEAFF. DNA for the CDR3: TGTGCCAGCAGTTTATCGACAGAGAACACTGAAGCTTTCTTT.

The chain is built from TRBV7-2 and TRBJ2-1; D gene uncertain. In germline, CDR1 is SGHTA, CDR2 FQGNSA. The CDR3 covers 16 residues. V lost 2 bases to trimming and J lost 6 bases, with 17 bases between them. The CDR3 spells CASSLSRHQLINEQFF. The CDR3 coding sequence is TGTGCCAGCAGCTTATCCAGGCATCAGCTCATCAATGAGCAGTTCTTC.

The chain joins TRBV27 to TRBJ1-5, with D hard to call. The CDR3 covers 12 residues. Germline loops: CDR1 MNHEY, CDR2 SMNVEV (reference sequence). Between the trimmed V and J ends, which lost 5 bases and 7 bases, there was a span of 9 bases. The CDR3 bases are TGTGCCAGCAGTGTGTTGGGGCAGCCCCAGCATTTT. Protein sequence: CASSVLGQPQHF.

V usage is TRBV9 and J usage is TRBJ2-1; 10 bases are a match to TRBD2. This CDR3 is 15 amino acids long. Per the germline V gene, CDR1 is SGDLS and CDR2 is YYNGEE. Unmatched junction bases numbered 7, after V lost 0 bases and J lost 10 bases. The CDR3 DNA is TGTGCCAGCAGCGTAGCGACTAGCGGGCCCCTGGAGCAGTTCTTC. Its protein product is CASSVATSGPLEQFF.

This clone came up once. This rearrangement joins TRBV5-6 to TRBJ2-3; the D gene is possibly TRBD2 (6 bases). Deletions cut 2 bases from V and 1 base from J, with 17 bases between. Germline V CDR1 and CDR2: SGHDT, YYEEEE. The CDR3 spans 17 residues. The DNA for the CDR3 is TGTGCCAGCAGCTTCCTCCGGGACTCCCTCGGCACAGATACGCAGTATTTT. It encodes CASSFLRDSLGTDTQYF.

The chain links TRBV4-1 to TRBJ2-3; D not certain. CDR1 MGHRA and CDR2 YSYEKL come from the germline V gene. This CDR3 has 13 residues. V was shortened by 1 base and J by 4 bases, with 6 bases between the two germline ends. DNA for the CDR3: TGCGCCAGCAGCCAAGCCGGATCAGATACGCAGTATTTT. As protein: CASSQAGSDTQYF.

The rearrangement links TRBV18 to TRBJ2-3; TRBD2 matches at 7 bases. Germline CDR1 KGHSH, CDR2 LQKENI. V was clipped by 5 bases and J by 3 bases; unmatched bases: 20. CDR3 size: 19 residues. The CDR3 nucleotides read TGTGCCAGCTCAAGGGACTATGGTATAGCAATCCTTGAGACAGATACGCAGTATTTT. Amino acid sequence: CASSRDYGIAILETDTQYF.

As to this clone: This same CDR3 is encoded by further DNA sequences in the sample. CDR3 coding DNA: TGTGCCAGCAGCCGGGACTATTCCTACGAGCAGTACTTC. Amino acids: CASSRDYSYEQYF. This chain uses TRBV5-6 with TRBJ2-7; TRBD2 agrees at 7 bases. V shed 4 bases and J 1 base; nucleotides not matched to a gene: 2. The CDR3 consists of 13 residues. From germline, CDR1 is SGHDT and CDR2 YYEEEE.

The rearrangement links TRBV6-5 to TRBJ1-1; possible D gene TRBD1, 5 bases. From germline, CDR1 is MNHEY and CDR2 SVGAGI. The V gene lost 2 bases and the J gene lost 4 bases, with 11 bases spanning the gap. The length of the CDR3 is 14 residues. As DNA, the CDR3 is TGTGCCAGCAGTTACGGGGCGCAGGGCACTGAAGCTTTCTTT. Amino acids: CASSYGAQGTEAFF.

The V gene is TRBV10-1, the J gene TRBJ2-4; D possibly uses TRBD1 or TRBD2 (5 bases each). This CDR3 has 14 amino acids. Between the trimmed V and J ends, which lost 7 bases and 10 bases, there was a span of 20 bases. The germline V gene has CDR1 WNHNN and CDR2 SYGVQD (reference sequence). The CDR3 is CASIGDRPGWIQYF. The CDR3 DNA sequence: TGCGCCAGCATTGGGGACCGCCCAGGTTGGATTCAGTACTTC.

This sequence joins TRBV27 and TRBJ2-1, with 7 bases identical to TRBD2. Germline CDR1 is MNHEY and CDR2 is SMNVEV (reference sequence). The CDR3 contains 15 residues. V lost 5 bases and J lost 0; bases outside the gene matches: 4. The CDR3 here is CASSPRLASYNEQFF. CDR3 coding DNA: TGTGCCAGCAGTCCTCGACTAGCCTCCTACAATGAGCAGTTCTTC.

This clone showed up just once. V is TRBV7-7 and J is TRBJ2-2; 13 positions match TRBD2. The CDR3 totals 14 residues. CDR1 and CDR2 from the germline V gene are SSHAT and FNYEAQ (reference sequence). CDR3 DNA sequence: TGTGCTATCGGACTAGCGGGAGTTGTCGGGGAGCTGTTTTTT. Its translation: CAIGLAGVVGELFF.

V is TRBV27 and J is TRBJ1-2; 8 nucleotides match TRBD1. The CDR3 contains 17 residues. Germline V lookup: CDR1 MNHEY, CDR2 SMNVEV (reference sequence). V dropped 2 bases and J dropped 4; count of bases not matched to a gene: 12. CDR3: CASSLGTGTGLPYGYTF. The CDR3 bases are TGTGCCAGCAGTTTAGGCACTGGGACAGGACTCCCCTATGGCTACACCTTC.

V and J are TRBV29-1 and TRBJ2-3; 8 bases fit TRBD2. V was pared by 7 bases and J by 0 bases, with 6 bases of the junction left unmatched. The germline V gene encodes CDR1 SQVTM and CDR2 ANQGSEA. The CDR3 has 14 residues. The CDR3 region is CSALAGISTDTQYF. In DNA, the CDR3 is TGCAGCGCTCTAGCGGGTATTAGCACAGATACGCAGTATTTT.

This rearrangement joins TRBV9 to TRBJ2-6; D perhaps matches TRBD2 (5 bases). The germline gives CDR1 SGDLS, CDR2 YYNGEE. V lost 0 bases and J 12 bases, leaving 10 bases between the germline ends. The CDR3 runs to 13 residues. This CDR3 reads CASSVGGSPVLTF. In nucleotides, the CDR3 is TGTGCCAGCAGCGTAGGAGGGTCCCCCGTCCTGACTTTC.

V gene TRBV5-1 combines with J gene TRBJ1-6; 10 positions agree with TRBD1. The CDR3 spans 17 residues. Germline CDR1 is SGHRS and CDR2 is YFSETQ. The V and J ends lost 4 bases and 8 bases, in that order; junction bases with no gene match: 12. This CDR3 reads CASSRQGASRDDSPLHF. CDR3 DNA: TGCGCCAGCAGCAGACAGGGGGCGTCAAGGGATGATTCACCCCTCCACTTT.

Note on this clone: The identical CDR3 is also encoded by other nucleotide sequences in the sample. The rearrangement uses TRBV13 and TRBJ2-7; D not resolved. Trimming cost V 1 base and J 1 base, with 5 bases left between them. Looked up from germline, CDR1 is PRHDT and CDR2 is FYEKMQ (reference sequence). CDR3 length equals 13 residues. This chain's CDR3 is CASSLVGSYEQYF. CDR3 nucleotides: TGTGCCAGCAGCTTAGTAGGATCCTACGAGCAGTACTTC. The full variable domain, completed using reference TRBV13 and TRBJ2-7, is AAGVIQSPRHLIKEKRETATLKCYPIPRHDTVYWYQQGPGQDPQFLISFYEKMQSDKGSIPDRFSAQQFSDYHSELNMSSLELGDSALYFCASSLVGSYEQYFGPGTRLTVT.

V usage is TRBV4-1 and J usage is TRBJ1-1, with unresolved D. The CDR3 covers 15 residues. Germline CDR1 and CDR2: MGHRA and YSYEKL. Trimming removed 0 bases at V and 3 bases at J, with 11 bases between. The CDR3 sequence: CASSQEPGMDTEAFF. For the CDR3, the DNA is TGCGCCAGCAGCCAAGAGCCGGGTATGGACACTGAAGCTTTCTTT.

The rearrangement links TRBV9 to TRBJ1-2; D possibly corresponds to TRBD1 (5 bases). Trimming stripped 3 bases from V and 3 bases from J, with 15 bases between. The CDR3 spans 15 residues. The germline V gene has CDR1 SGDLS and CDR2 YYNGEE. CDR3 sequence (DNA): TGTGCCAGCAGCGGAGAGACCGCAGGGCACTATGGCTACACCTTC. This encodes CASSGETAGHYGYTF. The whole variable domain, remainder taken from reference TRBV9 and TRBJ1-2, is DSGVTQTPKHLITATGQRVTLRCSPRSGDLSVYWYQQSLDQGLQFLIQYYNGEERAKGNILERFSAQQFPDLHSELNLSSLELGDSALYFCASSGETAGHYGYTFGSGTRLTVV.

The V and J genes are TRBV6-5 and TRBJ1-1; D perhaps matches TRBD1 (6 bases). The V gene's germline CDR1 is MNHEY and CDR2 SVGAGI. The V end lost 2 bases, the J end lost 3 bases, and 10 bases lay between the germline ends. The CDR3 totals 14 residues. CDR3 nucleotide sequence: TGTGCCAGCAGTTACACAGCAGGGGACACTGAAGCTTTCTTT. Translated: CASSYTAGDTEAFF.

V is TRBV6-6 and J is TRBJ1-5, with D unresolved. CDR1 is MNHNY, CDR2 SVGAGI, per germline (reference sequence). Trimming cost V 5 bases and J 5 bases, with 13 bases left between them. This CDR3 region has 14 residues. CDR3 region: CASSPRQADQPQHF. The CDR3 DNA reads TGTGCCAGCAGTCCCCGCCAGGCTGATCAGCCCCAGCATTTT.

CDR3 sequence reads: CASRDWVPGNTIYF. CDR3 sequence (DNA): TGTGCCAGTCGGGATTGGGTGCCGGGAAACACCATATATTTT. The chain has TRBV7-2 and TRBJ1-3, with D unresolved. Germline V gives CDR1 SGHTA, CDR2 FQGNSA. This CDR3 is 14 amino acids long. Trimming left V 9 bases short and J 4 bases short, with 16 bases between. The full variable domain, in which reference TRBV7-2 and TRBJ1-3 provide the parts outside the CDR3, is GAGVSQSPSNKVTEKGKDVELRCDPISGHTALYWYRQSLGQGLEFLIYFQGNSAPDKSGLPSDRFSAERTGGSVSTLTIQRTQQEDSAVYLCASRDWVPGNTIYFGEGSWLTVV.

The V gene is TRBV27, the J gene TRBJ1-6; 7 bases line up with TRBD1. The CDR3 contains 17 residues. V lost 5 bases to trimming and J lost 0 bases; unmatched junction nucleotides: 7. Germline assignment: CDR1 MNHEY and CDR2 SMNVEV (reference sequence). The DNA of the CDR3 is TGTGCCAGCAGTATGGGACAGCCGAGCTCCTATAATTCACCCCTCCACTTT. This codes for CASSMGQPSSYNSPLHF.

The rearrangement joins TRBV7-9 to TRBJ2-3, with D possibly being TRBD2 (6 bases). Germline V CDR1 and CDR2: SEHNR, FQNEAQ (reference sequence). This CDR3 contains 15 residues. The ends were cut back, 5 bases at V and 2 bases at J, with 14 bases in the middle. CDR3 sequence reads: CASSPGLGDTDTQYF. CDR3 DNA: TGTGCCAGCAGCCCGGGACTGGGGGACACAGATACGCAGTATTTT.

This clone was observed a single time. The chain uses TRBV9 and TRBJ1-2; no clear D gene. V lost 3 bases and J 4 bases, leaving 7 bases between the germline ends. The V gene's germline CDR1 is SGDLS and CDR2 YYNGEE. This CDR3 has 12 amino acids. CDR3 coding DNA: TGTGCCAGCAGCGCAAACGCCTATGGCTACACCTTC. Protein sequence: CASSANAYGYTF.

The CDR3 coding sequence is TGTGCCAGCAGTCCGGGACAGCTCCTCACTGAAGCTTTCTTT. This codes for CASSPGQLLTEAFF. The chain joins TRBV6-5 to TRBJ1-1; 7 bases fit TRBD1. With 5 bases clipped from V and 4 bases from J, the junction kept 7 bases outside the gene matches. This CDR3 has 14 amino acids. Germline V gene lookup returns CDR1 MNHEY and CDR2 SVGAGI.

The chain carries TRBV27 and TRBJ1-3, with D tentatively TRBD1 (6 bases). The CDR3 length is 15 residues. V was shortened by 6 bases and J by 4 bases, with 16 bases between the two germline ends. CDR1 and CDR2 (germline): MNHEY, SMNVEV (reference sequence). CDR3 sequence: CASRPDTGPGNTIYF. In DNA, the CDR3 is TGTGCCAGCAGACCAGATACAGGGCCCGGAAACACCATATATTTT.